Listed below are T cell receptor beta chains from one sample, sequenced in a study of lymphopenia after photon versus proton radiotherapy. Generated by immunoSEQ multiplex PCR, the TCRdb table keeps only in-frame clones and is missing some. The sample has more than 15,000 clones; just under 85% are singletons. Sequenced material: peripheral blood, taken from a patient treated with photon-based radiotherapy. The receptors stem from a woman aged 45-65 years with pancreatic cancer. Each CDR3 is given with its conserved first and last residue. Fields, in order: clone size, J gene, V gene, D gene, CDR3 DNA, CDR3 protein. D genes are given only for firm matches. The size field is filled for only some rows; it gives once, few, many or a size class.

abundance: -
j_gene: TRBJ2-1
v_gene: TRBV7-2
d_gene: TRBD2
CDR3nt: TGTGCCAGCAGCTTAGGGGGACTAGCGAACAATGAGCAGTTCTTC
CDR3aa: CASSLGGLANNEQFF

abundance: -
j_gene: TRBJ2-6
v_gene: TRBV27
d_gene: -
CDR3nt: TGTGCCAGCAGCCCCCTAGAGGCCAACGTCCTGACTTTC
CDR3aa: CASSPLEANVLTF

abundance: few
j_gene: TRBJ1-3
v_gene: TRBV27
d_gene: -
CDR3nt: TGTGCCAGCAGTTTAAGGTGGACCTCTGGAAACACCATATATTTT
CDR3aa: CASSLRWTSGNTIYF

abundance: -
j_gene: TRBJ2-4
v_gene: TRBV18
d_gene: -
CDR3nt: TGTGCCAGCTCACCACCGGGCCCCTCCAAAAACATTCAGTACTTC
CDR3aa: CASSPPGPSKNIQYF

abundance: once
j_gene: TRBJ2-1
v_gene: TRBV10-3
d_gene: -
CDR3nt: TGTGCCATCAGTGAGTCACCCCTTTCGCAGTTCTTC
CDR3aa: CAISESPLSQFF

abundance: once
j_gene: TRBJ2-1
v_gene: TRBV7-7
d_gene: TRBD2
CDR3nt: TGTGCCAGCAGCCCCCTCAGTAGCGGGAGGTCCTACAATGAGCAGTTCTTC
CDR3aa: CASSPLSSGRSYNEQFF

abundance: -
j_gene: TRBJ1-5
v_gene: TRBV10-2
d_gene: -
CDR3nt: TGCGCCAGCAGTGATGAGGGAGTAAGCAATCAGCCCCAGCATTTT
CDR3aa: CASSDEGVSNQPQHF

abundance: -
j_gene: TRBJ2-7
v_gene: TRBV7-9
d_gene: -
CDR3nt: TGTGCCAGCAGCGGTTCGTTAGCGGAGAGGACTTACGAGCAGTACTTC
CDR3aa: CASSGSLAERTYEQYF

abundance: -
j_gene: TRBJ1-2
v_gene: TRBV19
d_gene: -
CDR3nt: TGTGCCAGTAGTATAGCCCGGGGGAACTATGGCTACACCTTC
CDR3aa: CASSIARGNYGYTF

abundance: once
j_gene: TRBJ2-3
v_gene: TRBV7-2
d_gene: TRBD2
CDR3nt: TGTGCCAGCTGTTTAGCGGGACGCCACACAGATACGCAGTATTTT
CDR3aa: CASCLAGRHTDTQYF

abundance: -
j_gene: TRBJ1-1
v_gene: TRBV18
d_gene: TRBD1
CDR3nt: TGTGCCAGCTCACCGACAGGGGGCTCGAACACTGAAGCTTTCTTT
CDR3aa: CASSPTGGSNTEAFF

abundance: -
j_gene: TRBJ1-1
v_gene: TRBV2
d_gene: -
CDR3nt: TGTGCCAGCAGGGGGGACACGGAAGCTTTCTTT
CDR3aa: CASRGDTEAFF

abundance: -
j_gene: TRBJ2-2
v_gene: TRBV6-1
d_gene: -
CDR3nt: TGTGCCAGCTTCCGGGACACCGGGGAGCTGTTTTTT
CDR3aa: CASFRDTGELFF

abundance: -
j_gene: TRBJ2-7
v_gene: TRBV7-2
d_gene: TRBD2
CDR3nt: TGTGCCAGCAGCTCGGGACTAGCGGCTCCCACCTACGAGCAGTACTTC
CDR3aa: CASSSGLAAPTYEQYF

abundance: -
j_gene: TRBJ1-6
v_gene: TRBV27
d_gene: -
CDR3nt: TGTGCCAGCAGTTTATCCGGAGGGAGTAGGAGCTCCTATAATTCACCCCTCCACTTT
CDR3aa: CASSLSGGSRSSYNSPLHF

abundance: -
j_gene: TRBJ1-1
v_gene: TRBV6-5
d_gene: -
CDR3nt: TGTGCCAGCAGTTACTCCACTCGCACTGAAGCTTTCTTT
CDR3aa: CASSYSTRTEAFF

abundance: -
j_gene: TRBJ2-7
v_gene: TRBV5-6
d_gene: TRBD2
CDR3nt: TGTGCCAGCAGCTTGCCCCGGGGGACTAGCGGGAGTATCACCTACGAGCAGTACTTC
CDR3aa: CASSLPRGTSGSITYEQYF

abundance: -
j_gene: TRBJ2-3
v_gene: TRBV6-6
d_gene: -
CDR3nt: TGTGCCAGCACCCACTTTAGGTCAGATACGCAGTATTTT
CDR3aa: CASTHFRSDTQYF

abundance: -
j_gene: TRBJ1-2
v_gene: TRBV6-1
d_gene: TRBD1
CDR3nt: TGTGCCAGCACCTCGGGAGGGACAGGGAATGGCTACACCTTC
CDR3aa: CASTSGGTGNGYTF

abundance: -
j_gene: TRBJ2-2
v_gene: TRBV29-1
d_gene: -
CDR3nt: TGCAGCGTCAAAACGGCTGCGAACACCGGGGAGCTGTTTTTT
CDR3aa: CSVKTAANTGELFF

abundance: -
j_gene: TRBJ2-3
v_gene: TRBV10-3
d_gene: TRBD2
CDR3nt: TGTGCCATCAGCGATACAGCGGGAGGGCTCACAGATACGCAGTATTTT
CDR3aa: CAISDTAGGLTDTQYF

abundance: -
j_gene: TRBJ1-1
v_gene: TRBV11-3
d_gene: -
CDR3nt: TGTGCCAGCAGCTCGTCGACTTTTTCTGAAGCTTTCTTT
CDR3aa: CASSSSTFSEAFF

abundance: -
j_gene: TRBJ2-3
v_gene: TRBV25-1
d_gene: TRBD2
CDR3nt: TGTGCCAGCAGTAACCCTAGCGGGAGCCCAGATACGCAGTATTTT
CDR3aa: CASSNPSGSPDTQYF

abundance: few
j_gene: TRBJ1-5
v_gene: TRBV28
d_gene: -
CDR3nt: TGTGCCAGCAGTTTATCTACCAGCAATCAGCCCCAGCATTTT
CDR3aa: CASSLSTSNQPQHF

abundance: -
j_gene: TRBJ2-1
v_gene: TRBV7-8
d_gene: TRBD2
CDR3nt: TGTGCCAGCAGCTCATCACTAGCGGGGGTAACTGGGCAGTTCTTC
CDR3aa: CASSSSLAGVTGQFF

abundance: -
j_gene: TRBJ1-4
v_gene: TRBV15
d_gene: -
CDR3nt: TGTGCCACCAGCAGAGATGAGGGTGAAAAACTGTTTTTT
CDR3aa: CATSRDEGEKLFF

abundance: few
j_gene: TRBJ2-7
v_gene: TRBV7-9
d_gene: -
CDR3nt: TGTGCCAGCAGCTTAGGAGGAGGCGGGAACGAGCAGTACTTC
CDR3aa: CASSLGGGGNEQYF

abundance: few
j_gene: TRBJ2-5
v_gene: TRBV18
d_gene: TRBD1
CDR3nt: TGTGCCAGCTCACCACGACCAGAACGAGACAGGGCTAAAGAGACCCAGTACTTC
CDR3aa: CASSPRPERDRAKETQYF

abundance: once
j_gene: TRBJ2-7
v_gene: TRBV4-3
d_gene: TRBD2
CDR3nt: TGCGCCAGCAGCCTGGGACTAGCGGGCCCCTACGAGCAGTACTTC
CDR3aa: CASSLGLAGPYEQYF

abundance: -
j_gene: TRBJ2-1
v_gene: TRBV19
d_gene: TRBD2
CDR3nt: TGTGCCAGCACAAGCGGGAGAGCCTACAATGAGCAGTTCTTC
CDR3aa: CASTSGRAYNEQFF

abundance: -
j_gene: TRBJ2-7
v_gene: TRBV5-1
d_gene: TRBD2
CDR3nt: TGCGCCAGCAGCAGAACTAGCGGGAACGAGCAGTACTTC
CDR3aa: CASSRTSGNEQYF

abundance: once
j_gene: TRBJ2-7
v_gene: TRBV6-1
d_gene: -
CDR3nt: TGTGCCAGCAGTTTTTCTGGGGAGCAGTACTTC
CDR3aa: CASSFSGEQYF

abundance: -
j_gene: TRBJ2-1
v_gene: TRBV18
d_gene: -
CDR3nt: TGTGCCAGCTCAATTCAGGATTCCTACAATGAGCAGTTCTTC
CDR3aa: CASSIQDSYNEQFF

abundance: medium-sized
j_gene: TRBJ1-2
v_gene: TRBV19
d_gene: -
CDR3nt: TGTGCCAGTAGTATAAGTCCCACCGGCGGCTACACCTTC
CDR3aa: CASSISPTGGYTF

abundance: -
j_gene: TRBJ2-1
v_gene: TRBV7-2
d_gene: TRBD1
CDR3nt: TGTGCCAGCAGCAATCCGGGACAGGGTTCTTATGAGCAGTTCTTC
CDR3aa: CASSNPGQGSYEQFF

abundance: -
j_gene: TRBJ2-3
v_gene: TRBV28
d_gene: TRBD1
CDR3nt: TGTGCCAGCAGTTTTCAGGGGGCCACAGATACGCAGTATTTT
CDR3aa: CASSFQGATDTQYF

abundance: -
j_gene: TRBJ2-5
v_gene: TRBV28
d_gene: TRBD2
CDR3nt: TGTGCCAGCAAAGGGGGGACTAGCGGGAGGGGAGAGACCCAGTACTTC
CDR3aa: CASKGGTSGRGETQYF

abundance: -
j_gene: TRBJ2-3
v_gene: TRBV4-3
d_gene: TRBD2
CDR3nt: TGCGCCAGCAGCCAAGATCCGGCGGGAGCTACAGATACGCAGTATTTT
CDR3aa: CASSQDPAGATDTQYF

abundance: -
j_gene: TRBJ1-6
v_gene: TRBV6-5
d_gene: -
CDR3nt: TGTGCCAGCAGTCAAACGGACTCACTTAATTCACCCCTCCACTTT
CDR3aa: CASSQTDSLNSPLHF

abundance: -
j_gene: TRBJ2-7
v_gene: TRBV7-2
d_gene: TRBD1
CDR3nt: TGTGCCAGCAGCCATCGCCCCCCCGGGACAGGCCTAGACGAGCAGTACTTC
CDR3aa: CASSHRPPGTGLDEQYF

abundance: -
j_gene: TRBJ2-3
v_gene: TRBV27
d_gene: TRBD2
CDR3nt: TGTGCCAGCAGAGGGTTTGGCGGGAGATTTTCAGATACGCAGTATTTT
CDR3aa: CASRGFGGRFSDTQYF

abundance: -
j_gene: TRBJ1-1
v_gene: TRBV28
d_gene: -
CDR3nt: TGTGCCAGCAGTGTATATCAGGGGATGAACACTGAAGCTTTCTTT
CDR3aa: CASSVYQGMNTEAFF

abundance: -
j_gene: TRBJ2-5
v_gene: TRBV7-7
d_gene: -
CDR3nt: TGTGCCAGCAGCTTGAACCAAGAGACCCAGTACTTC
CDR3aa: CASSLNQETQYF

abundance: -
j_gene: TRBJ2-7
v_gene: TRBV30
d_gene: -
CDR3nt: TGTGCCTGGAGTCCACCGGGGGAGGCCTACGAGCAGTACTTC
CDR3aa: CAWSPPGEAYEQYF

abundance: -
j_gene: TRBJ2-3
v_gene: TRBV19
d_gene: -
CDR3nt: TGTGCCAGTAGTATTTCGGCTAGTCCTAGCACAGATACGCAGTATTTT
CDR3aa: CASSISASPSTDTQYF

abundance: -
j_gene: TRBJ2-1
v_gene: TRBV11-2
d_gene: -
CDR3nt: TGTGCCAGCAGCTTAGCCGCGGACTCCTACAATGAGCAGTTCTTC
CDR3aa: CASSLAADSYNEQFF

abundance: -
j_gene: TRBJ2-3
v_gene: TRBV27
d_gene: -
CDR3nt: TGTGCCAGCTCCCCCGCCGGAGATACGCAGTATTTT
CDR3aa: CASSPAGDTQYF

abundance: -
j_gene: TRBJ1-1
v_gene: TRBV18
d_gene: -
CDR3nt: TGTGCCAGCCTCCCGGGGGGGAACACTGAAGCTTTCTTT
CDR3aa: CASLPGGNTEAFF

abundance: -
j_gene: TRBJ2-7
v_gene: TRBV29-1
d_gene: -
CDR3nt: TGCAGCGTTGAAGCAAACGATTACGAGCAGTACTTC
CDR3aa: CSVEANDYEQYF

abundance: -
j_gene: TRBJ2-6
v_gene: TRBV21-1
d_gene: -
CDR3nt: TGTGCCAGCGAGGGCCCACCTTCTGGGGCCAACGTCCTGACTTTC
CDR3aa: CASEGPPSGANVLTF

abundance: few
j_gene: TRBJ2-7
v_gene: TRBV7-9
d_gene: -
CDR3nt: TGTGCCAGCAGCTTAGTTGCAGAACCCTACGAGCAGTACTTC
CDR3aa: CASSLVAEPYEQYF